A selection of T cell receptor beta chains follows, all from one sample in a study of identical twins. TCRdb used MiXCR to reprocess the 5' RACE reads, holding one entry per CDR3 protein. The sample lists about 430,000 distinct CDR3 sequences, less than 20% occurring once. Sequencing input: naive T cells sorted from blood. The receptors derive from a man aged 45 to 65 in good health. The CDR3 runs from the conserved cysteine through the conserved F or W. A D gene is named only where the DNA matches it firmly. A clone size is listed for some rows: how often the clone was seen (once, few, many), or a class if it is expanded.

>TRBJ2-5|TRBD2|many|TRBV9
TGTGCCAGCAGCGATGGACTAGCGGCGGAGACCCAGTACTTC
CASSDGLAAETQYF
>TRBJ2-6|TRBD1|few|TRBV27
TGTGCCAGCAGTTTATATATGGGACAGAGCTCTGGGGCCAACGTCCTGACTTTC
CASSLYMGQSSGANVLTF
>TRBJ2-1|.|many|TRBV24-1
TGTGCCACCAGTGAAGGTGGAGGCGGCTCCTACAATGAGCAGTTCTTC
CATSEGGGGSYNEQFF
>TRBJ2-1|.|.|TRBV24-1
TGTGCCACGGAGACTTCTGGGGAGGTCTACAATGAGCAGTTCTTC
CATETSGEVYNEQFF
>TRBJ2-4|TRBD2|once|TRBV4-3
TGCGCCAGCAGCCAAGGGGTTGTGGGGGGGTTAAACATTCAGTACTTC
CASSQGVVGGLNIQYF
>TRBJ2-1|TRBD2|.|TRBV3-1
TGTGCCAGCAGCCTCGGGAGGGCGTTGTGGAATGAGCAGTTCTTC
CASSLGRALWNEQFF
>TRBJ1-6|.|few|TRBV20-1
TGCAGTGCTAGGCGACCGGGACCTAGCTCCTATAATTCACCCCTCCACTTT
CSARRPGPSSYNSPLHF
>TRBJ1-5|.|few|TRBV6-2/TRBV6-3
TGTGCCAGCAGCTTCCAACAGGGAAGGGGCAGTCAGCCCCAGCATTTT
CASSFQQGRGSQPQHF
>TRBJ1-2|TRBD1|many|TRBV20-1
TGCAGTGCTAGCCTAGGACAGGGGGCCGGGGGCTACACCTTC
CSASLGQGAGGYTF
>TRBJ1-1|.|.|TRBV27
TGTGCCAGCAGTTTCCTCCTGGACGGGTTATCTGCAGCTTTCTTT
CASSFLLDGLSAAFF